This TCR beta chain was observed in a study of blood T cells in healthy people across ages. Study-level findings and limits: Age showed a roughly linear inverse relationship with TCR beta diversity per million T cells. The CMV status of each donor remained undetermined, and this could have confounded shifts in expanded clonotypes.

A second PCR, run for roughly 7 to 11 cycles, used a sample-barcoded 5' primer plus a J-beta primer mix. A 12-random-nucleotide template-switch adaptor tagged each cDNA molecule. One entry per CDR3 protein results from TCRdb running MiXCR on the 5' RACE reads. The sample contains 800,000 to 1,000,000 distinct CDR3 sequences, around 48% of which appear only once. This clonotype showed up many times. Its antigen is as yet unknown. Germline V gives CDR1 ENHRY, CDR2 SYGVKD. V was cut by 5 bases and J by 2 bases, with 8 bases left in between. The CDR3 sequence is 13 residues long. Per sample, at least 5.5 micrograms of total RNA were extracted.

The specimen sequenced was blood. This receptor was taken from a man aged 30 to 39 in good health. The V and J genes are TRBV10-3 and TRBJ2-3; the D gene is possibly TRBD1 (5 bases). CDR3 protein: CAISQGNTDTQYF. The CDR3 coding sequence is TGTGCCATCAGTCAGGGCAACACAGATACGCAGTATTTT.